These 5 T cell receptor beta chains were sequenced from one sample in a study of molecular identifiers for immune sequencing clone quantification. MiXCR was run by TCRdb on the PCR reads, yielding one entry per CDR3 protein. The sample holds 40,000 to 45,000 distinct CDR3 sequences; approximately 17% are singletons and the top ten take approximately 6.4%. Sequenced sample: naive CD8+ T cells from blood, with Jurkat cell RNA spiked in. The subset was: FACS-sorted CD8+CD4-CCR7+CD45RA+ naive T cells. These receptors originate from a human donor in good health. Some libraries in this study had Jurkat cell RNA spiked in.

This clonotype appeared many times. The chain joins TRBV9 to TRBJ2-5; 9 bases line up with TRBD1. The germline CDR1 and CDR2 sequences are SGDLS and YYNGEE. The CDR3 is 12 residues long. Trimming removed 5 bases from V and 5 bases from J; junction bases left unmatched: 1. DNA of the CDR3: TGTGCCAGCAGGGGGACAGGGGAGACCCAGTACTTC. Protein sequence: CASRGTGETQYF.

Only a few counts were recorded for this clonotype. The chain carries TRBV27 and TRBJ1-5, with D perhaps matching TRBD1 (6 bases). V was clipped by 3 bases and J by 6 bases, with 21 bases between them. This CDR3 region has 17 residues. In germline, CDR1 is MNHEY, CDR2 SMNVEV (reference sequence). DNA for the CDR3: TGTGCCAGCAGTTTCTTCCCCCCGACAGGCTCTGGTCAGCCCCAGCATTTT. It encodes CASSFFPPTGSGQPQHF.

This clonotype was seen ten or more times. V is TRBV7-8 and J is TRBJ1-2; TRBD1 aligns across 7 bases. This CDR3 is built from 13 residues. From germline, CDR1 is SGHVS and CDR2 FQNEAQ. The trim removed 5 bases at V and 6 bases at J, leaving 6 bases unmatched. For the CDR3, the DNA is TGTGCCAGCAGCGACACAGGGGTTGATGGCTACACCTTC. It yields the protein CASSDTGVDGYTF. The variable domain in full, completed from reference TRBV7-8 and TRBJ1-2, reads GAGVSQSPRYKVAKRGQDVALRCDPISGHVSLFWYQQALGQGPEFLTYFQNEAQLDKSGLPSDRFFAERPEGSVSTLKIQRTQQEDSAVYLCASSDTGVDGYTFGSGTRLTVV.

Ten or more counts support this clonotype. CDR3 DNA: TGTGCCAGCAGCGGGACGGCAGTAGACATGACTGAAGCTTTCTTT. Translation gives CASSGTAVDMTEAFF. The chain combines TRBV5-6 with TRBJ1-1; D may be TRBD1 (5 bases). Looked up from germline, CDR1 is SGHDT and CDR2 is YYEEEE. V dropped 4 bases and J dropped 5 bases, with 18 bases sitting between them. The CDR3 spans 15 residues.

This clonotype has a count of ten or more. The chain joins TRBV9 to TRBJ2-5; D is unclear. CDR1 is SGDLS, CDR2 YYNGEE, per germline. The V gene lost 3 bases and the J gene lost 5 bases, with 11 bases spanning the gap. CDR3 length: 13 residues. CDR3 in amino acids: CASSGRSQETQYF. Here the CDR3 DNA reads TGTGCCAGCAGCGGACGTAGCCAGGAGACCCAGTACTTC.